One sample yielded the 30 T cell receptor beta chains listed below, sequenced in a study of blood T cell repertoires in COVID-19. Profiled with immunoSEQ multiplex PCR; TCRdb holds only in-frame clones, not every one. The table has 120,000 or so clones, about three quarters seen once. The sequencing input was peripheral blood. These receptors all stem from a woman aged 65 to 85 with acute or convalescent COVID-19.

CDR3 DNA sequence: TGTGCCAGCACAGTGGGCAGGGGAATGGTCAATGAGCAGTTCTTC. Its translation is CASTVGRGMVNEQFF. The chain couples TRBV27 to TRBJ2-1, with a weak D call TRBD1 (6 bases). The V end lost 7 bases, the J end lost 6 bases, and 19 bases lay between the germline ends. CDR1 MNHEY and CDR2 SMNVEV come from the germline V gene (reference sequence). CDR3 length: 15 residues.

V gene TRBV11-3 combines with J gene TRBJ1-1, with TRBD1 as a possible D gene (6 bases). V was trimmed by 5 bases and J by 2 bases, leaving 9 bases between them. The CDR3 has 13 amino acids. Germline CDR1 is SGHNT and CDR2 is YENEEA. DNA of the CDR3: TGTGCCAGCAGCCAACAGGGTAACACTGAAGCTTTCTTT. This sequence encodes CASSQQGNTEAFF. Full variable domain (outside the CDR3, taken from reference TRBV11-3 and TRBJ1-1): EAGVVQSPRYKIIEKKQPVAFWCNPISGHNTLYWYLQNLGQGPELLIRYENEEAVDDSQLPKDRFSAERLKGVDSTLKIQPAELGDSAVYLCASSQQGNTEAFFGQGTRLTVV.

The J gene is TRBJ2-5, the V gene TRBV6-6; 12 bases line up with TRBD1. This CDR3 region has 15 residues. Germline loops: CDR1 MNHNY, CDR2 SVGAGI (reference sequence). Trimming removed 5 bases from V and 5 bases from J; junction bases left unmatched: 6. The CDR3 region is CASSRDRGRVETQYF. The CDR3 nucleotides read TGTGCCAGCAGTCGGGACAGGGGGCGCGTGGAGACCCAGTACTTC.

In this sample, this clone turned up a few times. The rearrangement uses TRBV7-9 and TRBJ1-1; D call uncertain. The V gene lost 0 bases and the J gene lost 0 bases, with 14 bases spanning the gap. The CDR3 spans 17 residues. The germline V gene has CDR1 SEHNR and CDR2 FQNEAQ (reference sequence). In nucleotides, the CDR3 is TGTGCCAGCAGCTTAGCGGCTGGAGGAGGGTTGAACACTGAAGCTTTCTTT. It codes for CASSLAAGGGLNTEAFF.

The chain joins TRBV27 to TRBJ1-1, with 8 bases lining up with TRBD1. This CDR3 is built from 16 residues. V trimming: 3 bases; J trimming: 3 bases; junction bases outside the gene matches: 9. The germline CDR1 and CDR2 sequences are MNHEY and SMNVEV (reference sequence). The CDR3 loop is CASSFQGARVDTEAFF. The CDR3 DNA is TGTGCCAGCAGTTTCCAGGGGGCGAGGGTTGACACTGAAGCTTTCTTT.

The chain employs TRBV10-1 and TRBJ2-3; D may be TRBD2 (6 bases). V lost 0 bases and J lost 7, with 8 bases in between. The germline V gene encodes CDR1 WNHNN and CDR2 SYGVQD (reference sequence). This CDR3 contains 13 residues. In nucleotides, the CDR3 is TGCGCCAGCAGTGAGTCCGGGAGAAATACGCAGTATTTT. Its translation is CASSESGRNTQYF.

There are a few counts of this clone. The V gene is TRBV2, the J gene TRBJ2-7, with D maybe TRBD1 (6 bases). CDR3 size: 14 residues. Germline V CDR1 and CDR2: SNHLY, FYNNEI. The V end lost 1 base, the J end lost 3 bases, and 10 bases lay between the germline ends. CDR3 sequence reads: CASSEGRGNYEQYF. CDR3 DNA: TGTGCCAGCAGTGAAGGCAGGGGAAACTACGAGCAGTACTTC.

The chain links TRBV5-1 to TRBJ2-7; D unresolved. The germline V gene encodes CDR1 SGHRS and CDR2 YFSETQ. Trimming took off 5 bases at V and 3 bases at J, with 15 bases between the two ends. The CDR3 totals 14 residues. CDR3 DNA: TGCGCCAGCAGACTGGCCTCGACTGGCTACGAGCAGTACTTC. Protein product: CASRLASTGYEQYF.

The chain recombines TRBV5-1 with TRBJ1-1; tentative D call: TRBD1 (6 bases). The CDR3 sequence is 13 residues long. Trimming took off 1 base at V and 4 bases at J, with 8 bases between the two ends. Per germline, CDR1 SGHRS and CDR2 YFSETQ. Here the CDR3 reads CASSLQQGTEAFF. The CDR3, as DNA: TGCGCCAGCAGCTTGCAACAGGGCACTGAAGCTTTCTTT. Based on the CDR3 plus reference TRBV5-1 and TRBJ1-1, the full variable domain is KAGVTQTPRYLIKTRGQQVTLSCSPISGHRSVSWYQQTPGQGLQFLFEYFSETQRNKGNFPGRFSGRQFSNSRSEMNVSTLELGDSALYLCASSLQQGTEAFFGQGTRLTVV.

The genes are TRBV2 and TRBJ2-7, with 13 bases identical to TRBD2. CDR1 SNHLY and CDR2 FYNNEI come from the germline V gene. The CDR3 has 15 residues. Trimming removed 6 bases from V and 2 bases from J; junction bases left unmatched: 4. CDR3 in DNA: TGTGCCAGCAGGACTAGCGGGGGGACCACCTACGAGCAGTACTTC. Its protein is CASRTSGGTTYEQYF.

The CDR3 reads CASSLGAALSYEQYF. The CDR3 bases are TGTGCCAGCTCTCTAGGGGCAGCGTTGTCCTACGAGCAGTACTTC. This chain links TRBV11-2 with TRBJ2-7, with a weak D call TRBD1 (5 bases). The germline V gene encodes CDR1 SGHAT and CDR2 FQNNGV. The ends were cut back, 8 bases at V and 1 base at J, with 18 bases in the middle. The CDR3 runs to 15 residues.

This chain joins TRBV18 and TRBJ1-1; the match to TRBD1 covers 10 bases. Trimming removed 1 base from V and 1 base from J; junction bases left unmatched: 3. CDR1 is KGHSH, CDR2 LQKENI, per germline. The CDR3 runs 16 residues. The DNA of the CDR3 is TGTGCCAGCTCACCACGGACAGGGGGTCCGAACACTGAAGCTTTCTTT. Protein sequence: CASSPRTGGPNTEAFF.

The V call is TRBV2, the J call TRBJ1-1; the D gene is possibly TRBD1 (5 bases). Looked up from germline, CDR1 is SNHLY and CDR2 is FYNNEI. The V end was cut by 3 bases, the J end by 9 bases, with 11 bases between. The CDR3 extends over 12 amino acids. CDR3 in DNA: TGTGCCAGCAGTGAGGGGCGACAGCAAGCTTTCTTT. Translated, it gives CASSEGRQQAFF.

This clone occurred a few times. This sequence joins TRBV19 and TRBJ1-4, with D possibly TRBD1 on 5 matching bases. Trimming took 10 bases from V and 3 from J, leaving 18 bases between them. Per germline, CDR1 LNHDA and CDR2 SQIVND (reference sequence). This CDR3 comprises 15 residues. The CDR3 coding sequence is TGTGCCACCCAGGGACTTCATAGGGCTAATGAAAAACTGTTTTTT. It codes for CATQGLHRANEKLFF.

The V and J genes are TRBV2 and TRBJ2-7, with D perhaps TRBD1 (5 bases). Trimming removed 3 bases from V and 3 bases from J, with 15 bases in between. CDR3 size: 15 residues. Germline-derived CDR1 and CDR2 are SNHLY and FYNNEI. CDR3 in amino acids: CASSERQSRGYEQYF. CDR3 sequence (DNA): TGTGCCAGCAGTGAGCGCCAGTCAAGGGGCTACGAGCAGTACTTC.

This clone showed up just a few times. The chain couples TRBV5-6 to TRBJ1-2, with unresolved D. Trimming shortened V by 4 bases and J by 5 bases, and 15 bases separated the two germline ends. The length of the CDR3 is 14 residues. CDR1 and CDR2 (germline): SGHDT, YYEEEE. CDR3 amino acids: CASSRDSSGYGYTF. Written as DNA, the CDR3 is TGTGCCAGCAGCCGAGACTCATCCGGGTATGGCTACACCTTC. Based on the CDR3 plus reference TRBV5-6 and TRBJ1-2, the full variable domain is DAGVTQSPTHLIKTRGQQVTLRCSPKSGHDTVSWYQQALGQGPQFIFQYYEEEERQRGNFPDRFSGHQFPNYSSELNVNALLLGDSALYLCASSRDSSGYGYTFGSGTRLTVV.

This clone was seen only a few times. The CDR3 loop reads CSASDPGQGSTYEQYF. The CDR3 DNA follows: TGCAGTGCTAGTGATCCGGGACAGGGTAGTACCTACGAGCAGTACTTC. This chain joins TRBV20-1 and TRBJ2-7; 9 nucleotides align to TRBD1. Germline V gene sequence: CDR1 DFQATT, CDR2 SNEGSKA (reference sequence). V was pared by 3 bases and J by 2 bases, with 11 bases of the junction left unmatched. This CDR3 has 16 residues.

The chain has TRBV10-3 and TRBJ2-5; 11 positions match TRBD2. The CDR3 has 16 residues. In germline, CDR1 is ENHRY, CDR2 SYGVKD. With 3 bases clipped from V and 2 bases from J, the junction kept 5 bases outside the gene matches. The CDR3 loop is CAISDAGLAVQETQYF. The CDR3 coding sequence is TGTGCCATCAGTGATGCGGGACTAGCGGTTCAAGAGACCCAGTACTTC.

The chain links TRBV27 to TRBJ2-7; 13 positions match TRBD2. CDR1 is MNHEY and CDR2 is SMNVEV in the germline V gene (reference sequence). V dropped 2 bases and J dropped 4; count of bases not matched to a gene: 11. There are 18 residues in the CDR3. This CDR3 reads CASSLTSDGLAGVYEQYF. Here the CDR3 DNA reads TGTGCCAGCAGTTTAACTTCGGACGGACTAGCGGGAGTATACGAGCAGTACTTC.

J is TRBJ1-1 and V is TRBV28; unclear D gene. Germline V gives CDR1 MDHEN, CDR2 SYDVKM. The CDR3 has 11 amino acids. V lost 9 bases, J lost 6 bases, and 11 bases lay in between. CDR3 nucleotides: TGTGCCAGTAAGCGGATCGCTGAAGCTTTCTTT. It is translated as CASKRIAEAFF.

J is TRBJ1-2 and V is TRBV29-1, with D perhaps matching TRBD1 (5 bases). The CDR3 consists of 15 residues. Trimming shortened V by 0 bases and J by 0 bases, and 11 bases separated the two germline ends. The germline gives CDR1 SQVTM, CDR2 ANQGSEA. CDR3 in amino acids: CSVEELDRPNYGYTF. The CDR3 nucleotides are TGCAGCGTTGAAGAGCTAGACAGACCTAACTATGGCTACACCTTC.

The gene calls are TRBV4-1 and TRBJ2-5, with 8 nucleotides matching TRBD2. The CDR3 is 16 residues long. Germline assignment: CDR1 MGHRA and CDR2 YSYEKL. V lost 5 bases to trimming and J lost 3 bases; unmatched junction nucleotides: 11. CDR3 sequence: CASSKNLRLAKETQYF. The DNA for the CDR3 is TGCGCCAGCAGCAAAAATCTGAGACTAGCGAAAGAGACCCAGTACTTC.

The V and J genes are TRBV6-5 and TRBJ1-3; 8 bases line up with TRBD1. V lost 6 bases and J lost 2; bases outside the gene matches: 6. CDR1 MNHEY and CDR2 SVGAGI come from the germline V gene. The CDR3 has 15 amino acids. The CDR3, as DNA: TGTGCCAGCAGAGGAACAGGGGGGCCTGGAAACACCATATATTTT. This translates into CASRGTGGPGNTIYF.

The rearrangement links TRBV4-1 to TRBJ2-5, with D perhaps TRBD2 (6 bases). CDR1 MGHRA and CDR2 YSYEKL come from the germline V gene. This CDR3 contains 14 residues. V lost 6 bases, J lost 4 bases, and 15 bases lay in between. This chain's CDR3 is CASRDAGKGETQYF. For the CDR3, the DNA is TGCGCCAGCAGGGACGCGGGAAAGGGAGAGACCCAGTACTTC.

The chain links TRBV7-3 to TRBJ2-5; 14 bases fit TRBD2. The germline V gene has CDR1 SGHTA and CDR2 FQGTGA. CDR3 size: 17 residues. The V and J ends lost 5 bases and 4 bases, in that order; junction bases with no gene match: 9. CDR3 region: CASSLGTSGRFGETQYF. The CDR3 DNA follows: TGTGCCAGCAGCCTCGGGACTAGCGGGAGATTTGGAGAGACCCAGTACTTC.

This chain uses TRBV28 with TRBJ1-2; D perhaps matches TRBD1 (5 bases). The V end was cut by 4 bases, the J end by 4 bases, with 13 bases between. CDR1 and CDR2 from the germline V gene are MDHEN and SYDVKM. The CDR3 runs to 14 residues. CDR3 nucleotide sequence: TGTGCCAGCAGTTGGACACGGACCCTCTATGGCTACACCTTC. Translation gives CASSWTRTLYGYTF.

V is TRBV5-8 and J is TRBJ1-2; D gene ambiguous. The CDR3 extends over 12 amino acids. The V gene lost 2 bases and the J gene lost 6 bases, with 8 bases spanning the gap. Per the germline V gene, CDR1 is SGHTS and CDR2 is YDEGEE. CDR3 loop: CASSFGADGYTF. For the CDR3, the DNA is TGTGCCAGCAGCTTCGGCGCGGATGGCTACACCTTC.

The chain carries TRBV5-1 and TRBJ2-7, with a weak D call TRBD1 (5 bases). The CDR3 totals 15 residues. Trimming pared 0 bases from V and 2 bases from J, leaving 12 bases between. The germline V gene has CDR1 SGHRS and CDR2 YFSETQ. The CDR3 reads CASSLVGALTYEQYF. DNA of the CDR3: TGCGCCAGCAGCTTGGTTGGGGCTTTGACCTACGAGCAGTACTTC.

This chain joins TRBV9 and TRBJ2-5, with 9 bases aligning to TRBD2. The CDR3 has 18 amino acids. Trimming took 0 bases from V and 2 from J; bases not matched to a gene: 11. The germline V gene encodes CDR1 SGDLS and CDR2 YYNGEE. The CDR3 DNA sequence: TGTGCCAGCAGCGTAGCAGGCGGGAGGGCCTTCGGGCAAGAGACCCAGTACTTC. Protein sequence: CASSVAGGRAFGQETQYF.

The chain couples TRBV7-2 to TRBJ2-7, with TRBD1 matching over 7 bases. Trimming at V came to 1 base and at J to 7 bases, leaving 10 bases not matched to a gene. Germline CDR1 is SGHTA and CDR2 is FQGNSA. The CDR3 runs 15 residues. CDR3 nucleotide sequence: TGTGCCAGCAGCTTAGAACAGGGGCCTTTTTTTGAGCAGTACTTC. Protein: CASSLEQGPFFEQYF.